The 5 T cell receptor beta chains below all came from one sample that was sequenced in a study of T cell responses to AZD1222 COVID-19 vaccine. The assay was immunoSEQ multiplex PCR, and TCRdb's table has in-frame clones only and misses some. This table holds 120,000 to 150,000 clones, 70% to 90% found once. Sequenced here: peripheral blood, sampled 28 days after the second AZD1222 dose. These receptor sequences come from an adult who received the AZD1222 COVID-19 vaccine.

The chain employs TRBV7-9 and TRBJ2-1; D perhaps matches TRBD2 (5 bases). The CDR3 runs to 14 residues. Trimming left V 3 bases short and J 6 bases short, with 12 bases between. Germline CDR1 reads SEHNR; CDR2 reads FQNEAQ (reference sequence). CDR3 residues: CASSFSAVGNEQFF. The DNA of the CDR3 is TGTGCCAGCAGCTTTTCAGCGGTAGGCAATGAGCAGTTCTTC. Variable domain in full (rest from reference TRBV7-9 and TRBJ2-1): DTGVSQNPRHKITKRGQNVTFRCDPISEHNRLYWYRQTLGQGPEFLTYFQNEAQLEKSRLLSDRFSAERPKGSFSTLEIQRTEQGDSAMYLCASSFSAVGNEQFFGPGTRLTVL.

This chain links TRBV6-5 with TRBJ1-4; D unclear. The V end was cut by 7 bases, the J end by 7 bases, with 16 bases between. CDR1 and CDR2 (germline): MNHEY, SVGAGI. The CDR3 consists of 14 residues. CDR3 loop: CASTTGGGGEKLFF. Written as DNA, the CDR3 is TGTGCCAGCACAACGGGTGGTGGAGGTGAAAAACTGTTTTTT.

This chain uses TRBV5-6 with TRBJ2-1, with D hard to call. The V end lost 2 bases, the J end lost 8 bases, and 8 bases lay between the germline ends. Germline V lookup: CDR1 SGHDT, CDR2 YYEEEE. The CDR3 is made up of 12 amino acids. The CDR3 bases are TGTGCCAGCAGCTTAGGATACGATGAGCAGTTCTTC. This codes for CASSLGYDEQFF.

The V and J genes are TRBV5-1 and TRBJ2-3; no clear D gene. The length of the CDR3 is 14 residues. Germline CDR1 and CDR2: SGHRS and YFSETQ. Trimming pared 7 bases from V and 4 bases from J, leaving 16 bases between. The CDR3: CASVPLMSADTQYF. The DNA of the CDR3 is TGCGCCAGCGTTCCTTTGATGAGCGCAGATACGCAGTATTTT. Variable domain in full (rest from reference TRBV5-1 and TRBJ2-3): KAGVTQTPRYLIKTRGQQVTLSCSPISGHRSVSWYQQTPGQGLQFLFEYFSETQRNKGNFPGRFSGRQFSNSRSEMNVSTLELGDSALYLCASVPLMSADTQYFGPGTRLTVL.

The genes are TRBV6-5 and TRBJ1-4, with TRBD1 as a possible D gene (6 bases). Trimming cost V 8 bases and J 4 bases, with 14 bases left between them. The CDR3 is 14 residues long. Germline-derived CDR1 and CDR2 are MNHEY and SVGAGI. Here the CDR3 DNA reads TGTGCCAGCGGGGGGCCAACTATTAATGAAAAACTGTTTTTT. This encodes CASGGPTINEKLFF.